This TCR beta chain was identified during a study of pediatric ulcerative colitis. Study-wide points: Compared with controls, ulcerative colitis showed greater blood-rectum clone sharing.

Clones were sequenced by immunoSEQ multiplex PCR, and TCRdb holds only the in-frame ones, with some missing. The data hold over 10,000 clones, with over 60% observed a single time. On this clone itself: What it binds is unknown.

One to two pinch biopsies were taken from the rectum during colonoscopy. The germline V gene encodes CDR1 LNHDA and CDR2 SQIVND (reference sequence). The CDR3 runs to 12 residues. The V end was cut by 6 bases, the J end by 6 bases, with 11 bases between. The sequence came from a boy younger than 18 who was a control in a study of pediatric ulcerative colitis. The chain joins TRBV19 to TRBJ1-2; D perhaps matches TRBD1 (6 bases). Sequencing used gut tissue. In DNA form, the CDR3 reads TGTGCCAGTAGCAGGTGGGGGCATGGCTACACCTTC. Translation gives CASSRWGHGYTF.